This T cell receptor beta chain was observed in a study of T cells in Graves' hyperthyroidism and ophthalmopathy. Amplification of TCR beta CDR3 regions used RNA as the template. Carried out on the TCR CDR3, a first-round RT-PCR used the HTBI primer set. TCRdb re-called the multiplex PCR reads through MiXCR, storing one row per CDR3 protein. This sample has fewer than 700,000 distinct CDR3 sequences, with around 15% found just once. The CDR3 totals 14 residues. Per germline, CDR1 SGHAT and CDR2 FQNNGV. Trimming took 4 bases from V and 3 from J; bases not matched to a gene: 4. Patients counted as stable if ophthalmopathy did not develop within 18 months. This clonotype was detected many times.

The sequence derives from a woman aged 25 to 39 with Graves' hyperthyroidism. This chain joins TRBV11-2 and TRBJ2-7; 9 bases align to TRBD2. Specimen: blood. This chain's CDR3 is CASSSLAGRYEQYF. The CDR3 bases are TGTGCCAGCAGCTCACTAGCGGGCCGCTACGAGCAGTACTTC. Variable domain in full (rest from reference TRBV11-2 and TRBJ2-7): EAGVAQSPRYKIIEKRQSVAFWCNPISGHATLYWYQQILGQGPKLLIQFQNNGVVDDSQLPKDRFSAERLKGVDSTLKIQPAKLEDSAVYLCASSSLAGRYEQYFGPGTRLTVT.